The text below deals with one T cell receptor beta chain. The antigen is undetermined. Healthy Caucasians alone served as donors. Germline values: CDR1 SEHNR, CDR2 FQNEAQ (reference sequence). Trimming cost V 5 bases and J 3 bases; bases outside gene matches: 8. There are 15 residues in the CDR3. The entry originates in a study of identical twins. Study-wide results and limits: A lower insertion count was a feature of abundant cord blood beta clonotypes, with no such feature in memory repertoires. Findings depended on cross-sectional statistics rather than tracking the same donors.

The cDNA had a unique molecular identifier and a template-switch universal primer site. TCRdb fed the 5' RACE reads into MiXCR, producing one record per CDR3 protein. This table has 1.5 million to 2 million distinct CDR3 sequences, less than 40% appearing once. V and J are TRBV7-9 and TRBJ2-5; 8 nucleotides line up with TRBD2. The sample was cord blood. This clonotype originated in a newborn girl in good health. Written as DNA, the CDR3 is TGTGCCAGCAGCCCCGGACTAGCCCCCAAAGAGACCCAGTACTTC. Translating gives CASSPGLAPKETQYF.